Included here is one T cell receptor beta chain sequence, with context. Its antigen is still unknown. These data belong to a study of shared clonotypes between healthy human individuals. Findings and caveats of the study: Sharing across four donors was highest in naive CD4 (around 5%) and lowest in memory CD8 (around 0.4%). Generation probabilities were higher for clonotypes shared across all four sorted-subset donors than for unshared ones. Depth was large, yet rarefaction showed that sorted-subset sequencing was incomplete.

CD4+ cell separation produced CD45RA+ naive and CD45RA-negative memory subsets. Sequenced by immunoSEQ multiplex PCR; TCRdb stores in-frame clones only, minus some. The table shows hundreds of thousands of clones, with roughly 70% occurring only once. V was trimmed by 7 bases and J by 5 bases, leaving 9 bases between them. Germline CDR1 reads LNHDA; CDR2 reads SQIVND (reference sequence). CDR3 length: 12 residues. The sequence was collected from a woman in her thirties in good health. The sample was memory CD4+ T cells sorted from blood. Subset: CD45RA-negative fraction. The chain uses TRBV19 and TRBJ1-5, with a tentative D call TRBD1 (5 bases). The CDR3 spells CASNRGYQPQHF. CDR3 DNA sequence: TGTGCCAGTAACCGGGGGTATCAGCCCCAGCATTTT.